This TCR beta chain is from a study of OX40 agonist ivuxolimab in advanced cancers. This CDR3 is built from 15 residues. After removal of 1 base from V and 7 bases from J, the junction contained 3 bases not matched to a gene. Germline values: CDR1 LNHDA, CDR2 SQIVND (reference sequence). Study findings and constraints: On average, a greater number of expanded clones characterised CD8+ T cells relative to CD4+.

Of note for this clone: The antigen is unknown.

Here immunoSEQ multiplex PCR was the method, and the copy in TCRdb shows in-frame clones only, minus some. The table includes roughly 70,000 clones, 80% to 90% detected once. V gene TRBV19 combines with J gene TRBJ2-2, with TRBD1 matching over 10 bases. Here the sequenced sample was CD4+ or CD8+ T cells sorted from blood, taken in a trial of the OX40 agonist ivuxolimab. The origin of this receptor is an adult with an advanced solid tumor such as melanoma, head and neck, liver or kidney cancer. The CDR3, as DNA: TGTGCCAGTAGTATAGGGACAGGGGGACACGGGGAGCTGTTTTTT. This gives the protein CASSIGTGGHGELFF. The whole variable domain, remainder taken from reference TRBV19 and TRBJ2-2, is DGGITQSPKYLFRKEGQNVTLSCEQNLNHDAMYWYRQDPGQGLRLIYYSQIVNDFQKGDIAEGYSVSREKKESFPLTVTSAQKNPTAFYLCASSIGTGGHGELFFGEGSRLTVL.